The following is a T cell receptor beta chain sequence with its context. Antigen specificity is unknown. The data stem from a study of cytomegalovirus exposure and HLA in healthy donors. In the study overall: Early on, a data release was issued that held some 85 million unique TCRs from HLA-typed donors.

Study outcomes and limitations: In all likelihood, a cluster of highly shared sequence variants was a sequencing artifact. The listing of 150 to 200 TCR beta chains classed them as cytomegalovirus-associated.

PCR used 60 Vbeta primers and 13 Jbeta primers. Sequencing used immunoSEQ multiplex PCR; TCRdb keeps in-frame clones, though not all of them. The sample holds approximately 170,000 clones; approximately 78% are singletons and the top ten take nearly 2.5%. CDR1 SGHRS and CDR2 YFSETQ come from the germline V gene. Trimming took 2 bases from V and 4 from J, leaving 12 bases between them. The length of the CDR3 is 14 residues. The sequence derives from a male donor in good health and CMV-seronegative. The chain employs TRBV5-1 and TRBJ2-5; TRBD1 might be the D (5 bases). The sequenced sample was PBMCs. The CDR3 loop is CASSFLGEGETQYF. Here the CDR3 DNA reads TGCGCCAGCAGCTTCCTAGGGGAAGGAGAGACCCAGTACTTC.